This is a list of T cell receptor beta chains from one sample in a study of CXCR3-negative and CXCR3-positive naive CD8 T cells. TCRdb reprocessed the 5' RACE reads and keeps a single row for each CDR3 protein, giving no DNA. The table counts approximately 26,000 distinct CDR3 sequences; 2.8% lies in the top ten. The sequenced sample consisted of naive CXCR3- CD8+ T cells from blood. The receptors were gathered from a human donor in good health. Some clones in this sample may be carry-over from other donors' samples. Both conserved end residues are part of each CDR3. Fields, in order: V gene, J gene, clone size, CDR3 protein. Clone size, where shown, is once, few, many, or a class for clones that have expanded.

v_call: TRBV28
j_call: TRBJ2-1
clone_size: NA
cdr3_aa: CASSLPRPTSGAYNEQFF

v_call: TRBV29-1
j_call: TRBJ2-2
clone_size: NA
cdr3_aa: CSGYRGPGELFF

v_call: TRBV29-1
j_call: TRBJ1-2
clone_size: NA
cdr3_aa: CSVPGTDDGYTF

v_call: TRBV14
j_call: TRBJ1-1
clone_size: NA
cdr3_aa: CASSQESPGANTEAFF

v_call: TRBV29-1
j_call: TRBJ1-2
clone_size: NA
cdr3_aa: CSVGGAGNGYTF

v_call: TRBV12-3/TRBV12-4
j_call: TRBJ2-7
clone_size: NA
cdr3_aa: CASTFTGNEQYF

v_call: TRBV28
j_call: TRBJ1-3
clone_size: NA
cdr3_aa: CASSVIGNSGNTIYF

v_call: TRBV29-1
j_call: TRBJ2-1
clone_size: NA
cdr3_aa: CSVVRGDSYNEQFF

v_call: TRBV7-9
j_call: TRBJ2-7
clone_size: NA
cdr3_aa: CASSLELLDEQYF

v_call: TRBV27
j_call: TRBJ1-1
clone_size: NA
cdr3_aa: CASRQGGTEAFF

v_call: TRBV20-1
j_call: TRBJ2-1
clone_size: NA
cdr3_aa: CSARDEGTSGVFEQFF

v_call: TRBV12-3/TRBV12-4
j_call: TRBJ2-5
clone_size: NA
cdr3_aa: CASSRWQPGLETQYF

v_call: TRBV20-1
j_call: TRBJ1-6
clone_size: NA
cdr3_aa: CSARLLGQGSSPLHF

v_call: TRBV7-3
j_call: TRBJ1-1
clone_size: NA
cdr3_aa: CASSSSGSTEAFF

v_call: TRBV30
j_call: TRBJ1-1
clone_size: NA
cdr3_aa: CAWSPDRGYTEAFF

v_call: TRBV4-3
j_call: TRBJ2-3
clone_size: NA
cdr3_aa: CASSPQGADTQYF

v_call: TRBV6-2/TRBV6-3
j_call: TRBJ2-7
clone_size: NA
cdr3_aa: CASSRPGQIYEQYF

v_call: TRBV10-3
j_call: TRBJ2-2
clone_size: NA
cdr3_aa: CAIIRDTNTGELFF

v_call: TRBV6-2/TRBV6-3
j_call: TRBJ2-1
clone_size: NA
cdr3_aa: CASSYETGRDYNEQFF

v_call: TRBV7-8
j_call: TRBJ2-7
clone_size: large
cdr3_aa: CASSSSPSYEQYF

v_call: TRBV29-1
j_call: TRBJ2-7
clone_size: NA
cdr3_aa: CSVERLQGVYEQYF

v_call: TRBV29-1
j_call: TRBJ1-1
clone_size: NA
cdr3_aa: CSVGPRVNTEAFF

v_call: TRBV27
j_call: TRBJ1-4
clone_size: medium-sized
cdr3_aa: CASSSRLLEKLFF

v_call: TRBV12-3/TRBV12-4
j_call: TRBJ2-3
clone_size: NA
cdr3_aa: CASSLTSGGADTQYF

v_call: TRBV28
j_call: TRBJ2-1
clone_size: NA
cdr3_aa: CASSLRTGRRGLDNEQFF

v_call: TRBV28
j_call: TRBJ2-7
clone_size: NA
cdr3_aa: CASSSLAGTYEQYF

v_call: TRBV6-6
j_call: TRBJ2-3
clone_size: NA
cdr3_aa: CASSGTGGTDTQYF

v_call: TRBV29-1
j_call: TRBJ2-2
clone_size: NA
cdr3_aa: CSVVQPGPGELFF

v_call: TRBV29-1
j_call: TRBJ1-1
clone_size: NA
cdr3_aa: CSPCWEGCTEAFF